The 6 T cell receptor beta chains below come from one sample, sequenced in a study of blood T cell repertoires in COVID-19. Clones were read by immunoSEQ multiplex PCR, and TCRdb kept only the in-frame ones, dropping some. The sample records 150,000 to 250,000 clones, 70% to 80% being singletons. Sequencing was performed on peripheral blood. Receptors were obtained from a woman in her 40s with COVID-19, enrolled during active disease.

J is TRBJ2-6 and V is TRBV4-1; a weak D match, TRBD1 (5 bases). The CDR3 sequence is 18 residues long. Germline lookup yields CDR1 MGHRA and CDR2 YSYEKL. V was cut by 0 bases and J by 0 bases, with 12 bases left in between. As DNA, the CDR3 is TGCGCCAGCAGCCAAGATCGAGGCAGGGACTCTGGGGCCAACGTCCTGACTTTC. Protein: CASSQDRGRDSGANVLTF.

The chain uses TRBV25-1 and TRBJ2-5; 11 bases are shared with TRBD2. The CDR3 is made up of 16 amino acids. Looked up from germline, CDR1 is MGHDK and CDR2 is SYGVNS. Trimming at V came to 2 bases and at J to 4 bases, leaving 6 bases not matched to a gene. Here the CDR3 reads CASSEGSGGAGETQYF. DNA of the CDR3: TGTGCCAGCAGTGAAGGTAGCGGGGGGGCCGGAGAGACCCAGTACTTC.

The CDR3 region is CASSLAAGGSSYNEQFF. The CDR3 region has the DNA TGCGCCAGCAGCTTGGCCGCGGGGGGTAGCTCCTACAATGAGCAGTTCTTC. This chain links TRBV5-1 with TRBJ2-1; 8 nucleotides align to TRBD2. The CDR3 length is 17 residues. The junction had 5 bases not matched to a gene; V was cut back by 0 bases and J by 0 bases. Per the germline V gene, CDR1 is SGHRS and CDR2 is YFSETQ. The full variable domain, in which reference TRBV5-1 and TRBJ2-1 provide the parts outside the CDR3, is KAGVTQTPRYLIKTRGQQVTLSCSPISGHRSVSWYQQTPGQGLQFLFEYFSETQRNKGNFPGRFSGRQFSNSRSEMNVSTLELGDSALYLCASSLAAGGSSYNEQFFGPGTRLTVL.

The CDR3 bases are TGCGCCAGCAGCTTCCCAGGGGAGTACGAGCAGTACTTC. This sequence encodes CASSFPGEYEQYF. V is TRBV5-1 and J is TRBJ2-7; TRBD1 is a possible D gene (6 bases). The CDR3 is 13 residues long. Germline CDR1 SGHRS, CDR2 YFSETQ. V was trimmed by 2 bases and J by 4 bases, leaving 10 bases between them. Variable domain in full (rest from reference TRBV5-1 and TRBJ2-7): KAGVTQTPRYLIKTRGQQVTLSCSPISGHRSVSWYQQTPGQGLQFLFEYFSETQRNKGNFPGRFSGRQFSNSRSEMNVSTLELGDSALYLCASSFPGEYEQYFGPGTRLTVT.

This chain links TRBV10-3 with TRBJ2-2; D is perhaps TRBD1 (5 bases). Trimming removed 2 bases at V and 4 bases at J, with 14 bases between. The CDR3 sequence is 16 residues long. The V gene's germline CDR1 is ENHRY and CDR2 SYGVKD. The CDR3 loop is CAISELGAGSTGELFF. The DNA for the CDR3 is TGTGCCATCAGTGAGCTTGGGGCAGGTAGCACCGGGGAGCTGTTTTTT.

This clone was counted a single time. The rearrangement uses TRBV4-1 and TRBJ1-2, with D tentatively TRBD1 (6 bases). The CDR3 is 15 amino acids. The germline gives CDR1 MGHRA, CDR2 YSYEKL. The V end lost 1 base, the J end lost 8 bases, and 17 bases lay between the germline ends. The CDR3 DNA is TGCGCCAGCAGCCAAGCCCCCAACAGGGAGGGCGGCTACACCTTC. Its translation: CASSQAPNREGGYTF.